The rows below give T cell receptor beta chains drawn from one sample of a study of T cell responses to AZD1222 COVID-19 vaccine. Sequenced by immunoSEQ multiplex PCR; TCRdb stores in-frame clones only, minus some. In the table there are about 200,000 clones, approximately 90% of which are singletons. The material sequenced was peripheral blood, taken 28 days after the second AZD1222 dose. The origin of the receptors is an adult who received the AZD1222 COVID-19 vaccine. Each CDR3 is given with its conserved first and last residue. The D gene is left open where the match is weak. A row's size may be missing; if present it is once, few, many or a size class.

D gene: .
V gene: TRBV5-4
J gene: TRBJ2-7
clone size: .
CDR3 protein: CASSRQGGTGYEQYF
CDR3 DNA: TGTGCCAGCAGCCGCCAGGGGGGTACCGGGTACGAGCAGTACTTC

D gene: .
V gene: TRBV24-1
J gene: TRBJ1-2
clone size: .
CDR3 protein: CATSEGEGFRGYTF
CDR3 DNA: TGTGCCACCAGTGAAGGGGAGGGTTTCCGGGGCTACACCTTC

D gene: .
V gene: TRBV7-3
J gene: TRBJ1-5
clone size: few
CDR3 protein: CASSLWGLGEPQHF
CDR3 DNA: TGTGCCAGCAGCTTATGGGGGCTTGGGGAGCCCCAGCATTTT

D gene: .
V gene: TRBV28
J gene: TRBJ2-7
clone size: .
CDR3 protein: CASSPSMMGGREQYF
CDR3 DNA: TGTGCCAGCAGTCCGTCCATGATGGGGGGACGCGAGCAGTACTTC

D gene: .
V gene: TRBV6-2/TRBV6-3
J gene: TRBJ2-2
clone size: .
CDR3 protein: CASSYKGGTANTGELFF
CDR3 DNA: TGTGCCAGCAGTTACAAAGGCGGGACGGCGAACACCGGGGAGCTGTTTTTT

D gene: .
V gene: TRBV30
J gene: TRBJ1-3
clone size: few
CDR3 protein: CAWRRALAGNTIYF
CDR3 DNA: TGTGCCTGGAGGCGGGCGTTGGCTGGAAACACCATATATTTT

D gene: TRBD1
V gene: TRBV14
J gene: TRBJ1-6
clone size: .
CDR3 protein: CASSRRDSPAAGSSSYNSPLHF
CDR3 DNA: TGTGCCAGCAGCCGACGGGACAGCCCGGCGGCAGGGTCGAGCTCCTATAATTCACCCCTCCACTTT

D gene: .
V gene: TRBV5-1
J gene: TRBJ1-3
clone size: .
CDR3 protein: CASSVRRHNGNTIYF
CDR3 DNA: TGCGCCAGCAGCGTAAGAAGACATAATGGAAACACCATATATTTT

D gene: TRBD1
V gene: TRBV7-6
J gene: TRBJ1-6
clone size: .
CDR3 protein: CASSSGQPGHPLHF
CDR3 DNA: TGTGCCAGCAGCTCGGGACAGCCAGGACATCCCCTCCACTTT

D gene: TRBD1
V gene: TRBV11-3
J gene: TRBJ1-3
clone size: .
CDR3 protein: CASSPWTGTGNTIYF
CDR3 DNA: TGTGCCAGCAGCCCCTGGACAGGGACTGGAAACACCATATATTTT

D gene: TRBD2
V gene: TRBV12-5
J gene: TRBJ2-1
clone size: .
CDR3 protein: CASGLVRPGTSAEQFF
CDR3 DNA: TGTGCTAGTGGTTTGGTCCGTCCCGGGACTAGCGCAGAGCAGTTCTTC

D gene: TRBD2
V gene: TRBV12-3/TRBV12-4
J gene: TRBJ2-7
clone size: .
CDR3 protein: CASSPRGGHEQYF
CDR3 DNA: TGTGCCAGCAGTCCCCGGGGAGGGCACGAGCAGTACTTC

D gene: TRBD1
V gene: TRBV30
J gene: TRBJ2-2
clone size: .
CDR3 protein: CAWDRDPTGELFF
CDR3 DNA: TGTGCCTGGGACAGGGATCCCACCGGGGAGCTGTTTTTT

D gene: .
V gene: TRBV3-1/TRBV3-2
J gene: TRBJ2-1
clone size: once
CDR3 protein: CASSLAVYHSYNEQFF
CDR3 DNA: TGTGCCAGCAGCCTAGCTGTTTACCACTCCTACAATGAGCAGTTCTTC

D gene: .
V gene: TRBV7-9
J gene: TRBJ2-5
clone size: .
CDR3 protein: CIGGDQETQYF
CDR3 DNA: TGTATAGGGGGAGACCAAGAGACCCAGTACTTC

D gene: .
V gene: TRBV2
J gene: TRBJ1-2
clone size: .
CDR3 protein: CASSGGFEGYTF
CDR3 DNA: TGTGCCAGCAGTGGAGGGTTCGAGGGCTACACCTTC

D gene: TRBD1
V gene: TRBV5-5
J gene: TRBJ2-2
clone size: .
CDR3 protein: CASSRGQGNTGELFF
CDR3 DNA: TGTGCCAGCAGCAGAGGACAGGGGAACACCGGGGAGCTGTTTTTT

D gene: .
V gene: TRBV30
J gene: TRBJ2-2
clone size: .
CDR3 protein: CAWRGWSNTGELFF
CDR3 DNA: TGTGCCTGGAGGGGATGGTCGAACACCGGGGAGCTGTTTTTT

D gene: .
V gene: TRBV9
J gene: TRBJ2-5
clone size: .
CDR3 protein: CASSPAGFRETQYF
CDR3 DNA: TGTGCCAGCAGCCCGGCGGGTTTCAGGGAGACCCAGTACTTC

D gene: .
V gene: TRBV5-1
J gene: TRBJ2-4
clone size: .
CDR3 protein: CASSSGGGENIQYF
CDR3 DNA: TGCGCCAGCAGCTCCGGCGGAGGGGAAAACATTCAGTACTTC

D gene: .
V gene: TRBV23-1
J gene: TRBJ1-5
clone size: .
CDR3 protein: CASSQSIGQFNQPQHF
CDR3 DNA: TGCGCCAGCAGTCAATCGATAGGGCAGTTCAATCAGCCCCAGCATTTT

D gene: .
V gene: TRBV28
J gene: TRBJ1-4
clone size: .
CDR3 protein: CASSEGSEKLFF
CDR3 DNA: TGTGCCAGCTCGGAAGGGTCTGAAAAACTGTTTTTT

D gene: .
V gene: TRBV28
J gene: TRBJ1-6
clone size: .
CDR3 protein: CASSLPQRARSYNSPLHF
CDR3 DNA: TGTGCCAGCAGTTTACCGCAAAGGGCTCGCTCCTATAATTCACCCCTCCACTTT